The 30 T cell receptor beta chains below were found in one sample sequenced in a study of blood T cell repertoires in COVID-19. Assay used: immunoSEQ multiplex PCR; TCRdb lists only in-frame clones, some missing. The table has 150,000 to 200,000 clones, roughly four fifths seen once. Sequencing was carried out using peripheral blood. Receptors were obtained from a human donor with acute or convalescent COVID-19. The donor label of this sample is uncertain.

The chain couples TRBV5-3 to TRBJ1-2; 9 bases map to TRBD1. TRBV5-3 is designated an ORF whose function remains uncertain. Trimming removed 2 bases from V and 1 base from J; junction bases left unmatched: 6. The CDR3 extends over 16 amino acids. The chain's CDR3 is CARSFHRGLGNYGYTF. Written as DNA, the CDR3 is TGTGCCAGAAGCTTTCACAGGGGGCTTGGTAACTATGGCTACACCTTC.

V and J are TRBV18 and TRBJ2-7; the D gene is possibly TRBD2 (6 bases). The V gene lost 0 bases and the J gene lost 8 bases, with 14 bases spanning the gap. This CDR3 has 14 amino acids. Germline V gene sequence: CDR1 KGHSH, CDR2 LQKENI. CDR3 in amino acids: CASSPPQAGLQQYF. Written as DNA, the CDR3 is TGTGCCAGCTCACCACCCCAGGCGGGATTGCAGCAGTACTTC.

The chain combines TRBV25-1 with TRBJ2-7; TRBD1 is a possible D gene (6 bases). CDR1 is MGHDK, CDR2 SYGVNS, per germline. This CDR3 is 15 amino acids long. V was shortened by 1 base and J by 3 bases, with 13 bases between the two germline ends. Here the CDR3 DNA reads TGTGCCAGCAGTGAATTGACAAAAGGGGGCTACGAGCAGTACTTC. It encodes CASSELTKGGYEQYF.

The rearrangement uses TRBV3-1 (or the pseudogene TRBV3-2) and TRBJ2-2, with D perhaps matching TRBD1 (5 bases). The CDR3 consists of 15 residues. Trimming stripped 3 bases from V and 2 bases from J, with 10 bases between. Germline CDR1 and CDR2: LGHDT and YNNKEL (reference sequence). Written as DNA, the CDR3 is TGTGCCAGCAGCCACTCCGACAGAAACACCGGGGAGCTGTTTTTT. Encoded protein: CASSHSDRNTGELFF.

The gene calls are TRBV21-1 and TRBJ2-7; the table's D gene call, TRBD1, was not cross checked with the DNA. TRBV21-1 is a pseudogene locus. The CDR3 covers 14 residues. CDR3 sequence (DNA): TGTGCCAGCAGCCGCCGGACAGGGAGATACGAGCAGTACTTC. The encoded protein is CASSRRTGRYEQYF.

V and J are TRBV18 and TRBJ1-2; 12 nucleotides line up with TRBD1. CDR3 length: 17 residues. Germline V gene data show CDR1 as KGHSH and CDR2 as LQKENI. V gave up 5 bases and J gave up 1 base; unmatched junction bases: 8. CDR3 DNA sequence: TGTGCCAGCTCAACCGGGACAGGGGGCGTATTTAACTATGGCTACACCTTC. This sequence encodes CASSTGTGGVFNYGYTF. Full variable domain (missing parts from reference TRBV18 and TRBJ1-2): NAGVMQNPRHLVRRRGQEARLRCSPMKGHSHVYWYRQLPEEGLKFMVYLQKENIIDESGMPKERFSAEFPKEGPSILRIQQVVRGDSAAYFCASSTGTGGVFNYGYTFGSGTRLTVV.

V and J are TRBV12-5 and TRBJ1-1; no definite D call. Germline-derived CDR1 and CDR2 are LGHNT and FRNRAP. The CDR3 sequence is 15 residues long. Trimming took off 0 bases at V and 0 bases at J, with 8 bases between the two ends. CDR3 amino acids: CASGLVAGMNTEAFF. The CDR3 region has the DNA TGTGCTAGTGGTTTGGTAGCTGGTATGAACACTGAAGCTTTCTTT.

This rearrangement joins TRBV6-5 to TRBJ2-5, with D hard to call. Germline lookup yields CDR1 MNHEY and CDR2 SVGAGI. The V and J ends lost 0 bases and 4 bases respectively, with 15 bases between them. The CDR3 is 16 residues long. DNA of the CDR3: TGTGCCAGCAGTTACTCGGTACCGGGTTTGGGAGAGACCCAGTACTTC. Its protein is CASSYSVPGLGETQYF.

This CDR3 is CASPPGLAGSYEQYF. Here the CDR3 DNA reads TGTGCCAGCCCTCCGGGACTAGCGGGGTCCTACGAGCAGTACTTC. This chain uses TRBV2 with TRBJ2-7; TRBD2 matches 13 bases. Germline CDR1 and CDR2: SNHLY and FYNNEI. The CDR3 is made up of 15 amino acids. Trimming took 8 bases from V and 1 from J; bases not matched to a gene: 5.

The V call is TRBV5-1, the J call TRBJ1-2; 10 bases agree with TRBD1. Germline values: CDR1 SGHRS, CDR2 YFSETQ. V lost 0 bases and J lost 4; bases outside the gene matches: 6. This CDR3 has 16 residues. CDR3 residues: CASSLAGTGVGYGYTF. Written as DNA, the CDR3 is TGCGCCAGCAGCTTGGCCGGGACAGGGGTAGGCTATGGCTACACCTTC. Supplemented by reference TRBV5-1 and TRBJ1-2, the full variable domain reads KAGVTQTPRYLIKTRGQQVTLSCSPISGHRSVSWYQQTPGQGLQFLFEYFSETQRNKGNFPGRFSGRQFSNSRSEMNVSTLELGDSALYLCASSLAGTGVGYGYTFGSGTRLTVV.

CDR3 in DNA: TGTGCCAGCACCTTAGGAGCGGGGAGAGGGAGCGAGCAGTACTTC. Its protein product is CASTLGAGRGSEQYF. The chain has TRBV6-5 and TRBJ2-7; 7 bases fit TRBD2. Germline assignment: CDR1 MNHEY and CDR2 SVGAGI. V lost 7 bases, J lost 6 bases, and 15 bases stayed unmatched. The CDR3 runs to 15 residues.

The chain joins TRBV9 to TRBJ1-1; D call uncertain. CDR3 length: 13 amino acids. Germline V gene data show CDR1 as SGDLS and CDR2 as YYNGEE. V was clipped by 1 base and J by 3 bases, with 7 bases between them. The CDR3 coding sequence is TGTGCCAGCAGCGTACAGGAAGACACTGAAGCTTTCTTT. Translated, it gives CASSVQEDTEAFF. Full variable domain (missing parts from reference TRBV9 and TRBJ1-1): DSGVTQTPKHLITATGQRVTLRCSPRSGDLSVYWYQQSLDQGLQFLIQYYNGEERAKGNILERFSAQQFPDLHSELNLSSLELGDSALYFCASSVQEDTEAFFGQGTRLTVV.

The chain links TRBV18 to TRBJ1-5; possible D gene TRBD1, 6 bases. Germline lookup yields CDR1 KGHSH and CDR2 LQKENI. Trimming shortened V by 3 bases and J by 11 bases, and 14 bases separated the two germline ends. This CDR3 region has 13 residues. The CDR3 loop is CASSPDGGGTQHF. The CDR3 DNA reads as TGTGCCAGCTCACCGGATGGGGGGGGCACCCAGCATTTT.

This chain links TRBV28 with TRBJ2-7, with TRBD1 matching over 8 bases. Germline CDR1 MDHEN, CDR2 SYDVKM. The CDR3 consists of 13 residues. J gave up 5 bases and V 4 bases, and 4 bases lay outside the gene matches. CDR3 DNA: TGTGCCAGCAGTTCCCGGACAGGGCACGAGCAGTACTTC. This gives the protein CASSSRTGHEQYF.

The chain employs TRBV2 and TRBJ1-4, with 8 bases identical to TRBD1. V lost 7 bases, J lost 7 bases, and 5 bases stayed unmatched. Germline CDR1 is SNHLY and CDR2 is FYNNEI. CDR3 size: 13 residues. The CDR3 is CASNDRGGEKLFF. For the CDR3, the DNA is TGTGCCAGCAACGACAGGGGAGGTGAAAAACTGTTTTTT.

The chain recombines TRBV19 with TRBJ1-4; D might be TRBD1 (6 bases). The CDR3 is made up of 14 amino acids. V gave up 6 bases and J gave up 4 bases, with 12 bases separating them. CDR1 LNHDA and CDR2 SQIVND come from the germline V gene (reference sequence). In nucleotides, the CDR3 is TGTGCCAGTAGAGCGACAGGAGTTAATGAAAAACTGTTTTTT. Amino acids: CASRATGVNEKLFF.

The chain joins TRBV15 to TRBJ2-3, with 8 bases fitting TRBD2. Germline V gene lookup returns CDR1 LNHNV and CDR2 YYDKDF (reference sequence). V shed 0 bases and J 4 bases; nucleotides not matched to a gene: 0. This CDR3 has 14 residues. CDR3 region: CATSRERGADTQYF. CDR3 sequence (DNA): TGTGCCACCAGCAGAGAGCGGGGGGCAGATACGCAGTATTTT.

This clone has only a few counts. The V and J genes are TRBV30 and TRBJ2-2, with 9 nucleotides matching TRBD1. Germline V gives CDR1 GTSNPN, CDR2 SVGIG (reference sequence). Germline trimming cut 3 bases from V and 4 bases from J; bases unmatched to any gene: 6. The CDR3 spans 15 residues. The CDR3 sequence: CAWSFGTGLTGELFF. The CDR3 nucleotides are TGTGCCTGGAGCTTCGGGACAGGGCTCACCGGGGAGCTGTTTTTT.

This rearrangement joins TRBV20-1 to TRBJ2-7; 9 nucleotides agree with TRBD2. There are 13 residues in the CDR3. CDR1 is DFQATT and CDR2 is SNEGSKA in the germline V gene (reference sequence). The trim removed 3 bases at V and 4 bases at J, leaving 4 bases unmatched. The CDR3 DNA follows: TGCAGTGCTAGTCTAGCGGGGCGATACGAGCAGTACTTC. As protein: CSASLAGRYEQYF.

The rearrangement uses TRBV5-5 and TRBJ1-1; D is uncertain. The CDR3 is 14 residues long. V dropped 4 bases and J dropped 2 bases, with 12 bases sitting between them. Germline V CDR1 and CDR2: SGHKS, YYEKEE (reference sequence). The CDR3 spells CASSPRSFNTEAFF. The CDR3, as DNA: TGTGCCAGCAGCCCCCGGTCTTTCAACACTGAAGCTTTCTTT.

The chain combines TRBV2 with TRBJ2-2; D perhaps matches TRBD2 (6 bases). The CDR3 is made up of 16 amino acids. Germline assignment: CDR1 SNHLY and CDR2 FYNNEI. Between the trimmed V and J ends, which lost 0 bases and 1 base, there was a span of 9 bases. The DNA for the CDR3 is TGTGCCAGCAGTGAAGCGCGGACTATGAACACCGGGGAGCTGTTTTTT. Translating it yields CASSEARTMNTGELFF.

The rearrangement uses TRBV27 and TRBJ1-2; 7 positions agree with TRBD1. CDR1 and CDR2 (germline): MNHEY, SMNVEV (reference sequence). This CDR3 comprises 15 residues. The V and J ends lost 6 bases and 6 bases, in that order; junction bases with no gene match: 13. CDR3 region: CASSRGQAARHGYTF. Here the CDR3 DNA reads TGTGCCAGCAGCCGCGGACAGGCGGCGCGCCATGGCTACACCTTC.

The chain joins TRBV2 to TRBJ2-7, with D perhaps TRBD1 (6 bases). Germline lookup yields CDR1 SNHLY and CDR2 FYNNEI. Trimming pared 4 bases from V and 0 bases from J, leaving 13 bases between. The CDR3 runs 15 residues. CDR3 in DNA: TGTGCCAGCAGTGTGGGGACACCTACCTCCTACGAGCAGTACTTC. It specifies CASSVGTPTSYEQYF.

The chain has TRBV27 and TRBJ2-2, with D maybe TRBD1 (6 bases). Trimming stripped 5 bases from V and 5 bases from J, with 12 bases between. Germline V gene data show CDR1 as MNHEY and CDR2 as SMNVEV (reference sequence). This CDR3 contains 14 residues. The CDR3 region is CASSRYRVTGELFF. The CDR3 DNA is TGTGCCAGCAGTCGATACAGGGTAACCGGGGAGCTGTTTTTT.

J is TRBJ2-7 and V is TRBV6-5; TRBD1 aligns across 10 bases. V gave up 6 bases and J gave up 4 bases; unmatched junction bases: 6. Germline lookup yields CDR1 MNHEY and CDR2 SVGAGI. The length of the CDR3 is 14 residues. CDR3 sequence: CASRPGQGRYEQYF. The CDR3 DNA reads TGTGCCAGCAGACCGGGACAGGGGAGGTACGAGCAGTACTTC.

The chain carries TRBV30 and TRBJ2-7; TRBD1 matches at 9 bases. The CDR3 spans 12 residues. With 1 base clipped from V and 5 bases from J, the junction kept 0 bases outside the gene matches. CDR1 and CDR2 (germline): GTSNPN, SVGIG (reference sequence). The CDR3 region has the DNA TGTGCCTGGAGTGGGACAGGGGACGAGCAGTACTTC. It encodes CAWSGTGDEQYF. The whole variable domain, remainder taken from reference TRBV30 and TRBJ2-7, is SQTIHQWPATLVQPVGSPLSLECTVEGTSNPNLYWYRQAAGRGLQLLFYSVGIGQISSEVPQNLSASRPQDRQFILSSKKLLLSDSGFYLCAWSGTGDEQYFGPGTRLTVT.

This chain joins TRBV2 and TRBJ2-5, with 7 bases fitting TRBD1. The ends lost 6 bases at V and 5 bases at J; junction bases unmatched: 3. Germline loops: CDR1 SNHLY, CDR2 FYNNEI. The CDR3 covers 12 residues. The CDR3 region has the DNA TGTGCCAGCAGGACAGGGTACGAGACCCAGTACTTC. It specifies CASRTGYETQYF. Variable domain in full (rest from reference TRBV2 and TRBJ2-5): EPEVTQTPSHQVTQMGQEVILRCVPISNHLYFYWYRQILGQKVEFLVSFYNNEISEKSEIFDDQFSVERPDGSNFTLKIRSTKLEDSAMYFCASRTGYETQYFGPGTRLLVL.

The chain employs TRBV6-1 and TRBJ1-1; possibly TRBD1 for D (5 bases). Germline V lookup: CDR1 MNHNS, CDR2 SASEGT. Trimming shortened V by 3 bases and J by 0 bases, and 11 bases separated the two germline ends. The CDR3 covers 15 residues. Here the CDR3 DNA reads TGTGCCAGCAGTGAGGCCAGGGCCATGAACACTGAAGCTTTCTTT. Amino acids: CASSEARAMNTEAFF.

This clone has more than one count but fewer than ten. This sequence joins TRBV5-1 and TRBJ1-2; a weak D match, TRBD1 (5 bases). This CDR3 has 15 amino acids. The V and J ends lost 4 bases and 2 bases respectively, with 15 bases between them. Germline-derived CDR1 and CDR2 are SGHRS and YFSETQ. The chain's CDR3 is CASSLSQGLNYGYTF. CDR3 DNA: TGCGCCAGCAGCCTATCGCAGGGACTCAACTATGGCTACACCTTC.

The chain recombines TRBV5-4 with TRBJ1-2; no definite D call. Germline V gene sequence: CDR1 SGHNT, CDR2 YYREEE (reference sequence). The ends were cut back, 0 bases at V and 4 bases at J, with 13 bases in the middle. CDR3 size: 15 residues. The CDR3 loop reads CASSLARGYSYGYTF. CDR3 nucleotide sequence: TGTGCCAGCAGCTTGGCCCGTGGTTATAGCTATGGCTACACCTTC.